Below are 30 T cell receptor beta chains sequenced from a single sample in a study of T cell changes during pregnancy in multiple sclerosis. The repertoire was sequenced with immunoSEQ multiplex PCR; TCRdb's copy has only in-frame clones and lacks some. There are some 20,000 clones in the sample; around 90% occur only once, and about 7.7% lies in the top ten. The sample was CD8+ T cells from peripheral blood mononuclear cells, taken in the third trimester of pregnancy. These receptors all come from a female donor in good health, enrolled as a control in a pregnancy study.

This chain links TRBV28 with TRBJ1-1; possible D gene TRBD1, 5 bases. V was pared by 4 bases and J by 1 base, with 7 bases between. CDR1 is MDHEN, CDR2 SYDVKM, per germline. The CDR3 covers 13 residues. The CDR3 nucleotides are TGTGCCAGCAGTTCAGGACAGAACACTGAAGCTTTCTTT. Translation: CASSSGQNTEAFF.

The V gene is TRBV10-3, the J gene TRBJ2-1, with D uncertain. Per germline, CDR1 ENHRY and CDR2 SYGVKD. The CDR3 spans 14 residues. V was pared by 8 bases and J by 3 bases, with 14 bases between. The CDR3: CAISLAAVYNEQFF. As DNA, the CDR3 is TGTGCCATCTCTCTGGCGGCCGTCTACAATGAGCAGTTCTTC.

The V and J genes are TRBV27 and TRBJ2-3; 8 bases are a match to TRBD2. This CDR3 spans 15 amino acids. CDR1 and CDR2 from the germline V gene are MNHEY and SMNVEV (reference sequence). J lost 5 bases, V lost 0 bases, and 4 bases had no gene match. DNA of the CDR3: TGTGCCAGCAGTTTATCGGGGCGGGAGGTAGATACGCAGTATTTT. This gives the protein CASSLSGREVDTQYF.

This clone was seen ten or more times. J is TRBJ2-1 and V is TRBV6-4; TRBD2 matches 8 bases. V lost 6 bases, J lost 5 bases, and 3 bases stayed unmatched. Looked up from germline, CDR1 is MRHNA and CDR2 is SNTAGT. The CDR3 is made up of 13 amino acids. For the CDR3, the DNA is TGTGCCAGCAGCGGGGGGGCCCACAATGAGCAGTTCTTC. It codes for CASSGGAHNEQFF.

Of note for this clone: One junction end disagrees with the germline gene, perhaps due to a read error. The rearrangement links TRBV5-5 to TRBJ1-5; D unclear. From germline, CDR1 is SGHKS and CDR2 YYEKEE (reference sequence). The CDR3 contains 15 residues. The chain's CDR3 is CASSPQWDSDQPQHF. DNA of the CDR3: TGTGCCAGCAGCCCCCAGTGGGATAGCGATCAGCCCCAGCATTTT.

The chain is built from TRBV14 and TRBJ2-7; D gene ambiguous. The CDR3 length is 15 residues. The V end was cut by 4 bases, the J end by 2 bases, with 15 bases between. Germline CDR1 and CDR2: SGHDN and FVKESK. CDR3 loop: CASSRDDTITYEQYF. DNA of the CDR3: TGTGCCAGCAGCCGAGACGACACAATAACCTACGAGCAGTACTTC.

The rearrangement uses TRBV30 and TRBJ1-1, with D maybe TRBD1 (6 bases). The V end lost 0 bases, the J end lost 3 bases, and 8 bases lay between the germline ends. Germline CDR1 is GTSNPN and CDR2 is SVGIG (reference sequence). The CDR3 has 13 amino acids. CDR3 sequence (DNA): TGTGCCTGGAGTGTAGGGGGGGACACTGAAGCTTTCTTT. Protein product: CAWSVGGDTEAFF.

The genes are TRBV9 and TRBJ1-5; D unresolved. V lost 0 bases and J lost 4, with 11 bases in between. The CDR3 is 15 residues long. Germline loops: CDR1 SGDLS, CDR2 YYNGEE. The CDR3 region has the DNA TGTGCCAGCAGCGTAGGGCCGCTTTTTAATCAGCCCCAGCATTTT. Its translation: CASSVGPLFNQPQHF.

The chain is built from TRBV4-1 and TRBJ1-2; D possibly corresponds to TRBD1 (5 bases). Germline CDR1 reads MGHRA; CDR2 reads YSYEKL. This CDR3 contains 18 residues. V shed 2 bases and J shed 4 bases, with 23 bases lying between them. The CDR3 bases are TGCGCCAGCAGCCAACAGATCTCCGGGGGTGAAACTGTCTATGGCTACACCTTC. Its translation is CASSQQISGGETVYGYTF.

V and J are TRBV7-9 and TRBJ2-1; the match to TRBD1 covers 9 bases. V dropped 0 bases and J dropped 8; count of bases not matched to a gene: 8. The germline V gene encodes CDR1 SEHNR and CDR2 FQNEAQ (reference sequence). This CDR3 is 16 amino acids long. The CDR3 region has the DNA TGTGCCAGCAGCTTAGCTGGGACAGGGTTTTATGATGAGCAGTTCTTC. This translates into CASSLAGTGFYDEQFF.

In DNA, the CDR3 is TGCGCCAGCAGCCAAGACACCGGGACAGGGAATGAAAAACTGTTTTTT. It yields the protein CASSQDTGTGNEKLFF. The rearrangement joins TRBV4-1 to TRBJ1-4, with 9 bases matching TRBD1. The V gene end was trimmed by 0 bases and the J gene end by 5 bases; junction bases not matched to a gene: 4. CDR1 MGHRA and CDR2 YSYEKL come from the germline V gene. This CDR3 is built from 16 residues.

This chain joins TRBV6-6 and TRBJ1-2; D uncertain. Germline V gene sequence: CDR1 MNHNY, CDR2 SVGAGI (reference sequence). The CDR3 extends over 12 amino acids. Trimming pared 8 bases from V and 3 bases from J, leaving 10 bases between. The CDR3: CASEQEDYGYTF. CDR3 nucleotide sequence: TGTGCCAGCGAGCAGGAAGACTATGGCTACACCTTC.

V and J are TRBV7-9 and TRBJ1-2, with 7 bases lining up with TRBD1. J was trimmed by 8 bases and V by 0 bases; bases with no gene match: 9. The CDR3 is 15 residues long. CDR1 is SEHNR, CDR2 FQNEAQ, per germline (reference sequence). This CDR3 is CASSLADRQGVGYTF. The DNA for the CDR3 is TGTGCCAGCAGCTTAGCGGACAGACAGGGTGTGGGCTACACCTTC.

The J gene is TRBJ2-3, the V gene TRBV30, with no clear D. V lost 1 base, J lost 6 bases, and 14 bases lay in between. CDR1 is GTSNPN, CDR2 SVGIG, per germline (reference sequence). The CDR3 contains 14 residues. CDR3 loop: CAWSAVGSGDTQYF. The CDR3 bases are TGTGCCTGGAGTGCAGTGGGTTCGGGTGATACGCAGTATTTT.

The rearrangement links TRBV13 to TRBJ1-3; 8 bases match TRBD1. The CDR3 has 13 residues. V trimming: 6 bases; J trimming: 9 bases; junction bases outside the gene matches: 7. Germline loops: CDR1 PRHDT, CDR2 FYEKMQ (reference sequence). The chain's CDR3 is CASSDRGRATIYF. The CDR3 DNA sequence: TGTGCCAGCAGTGACAGGGGTCGGGCCACCATATATTTT.

This chain joins TRBV7-6 and TRBJ2-7, with unresolved D. V lost 5 bases, J lost 7 bases, and 12 bases lay in between. Germline-derived CDR1 and CDR2 are SGHVS and FNYEAQ. This CDR3 has 12 residues. CDR3 sequence: CASSHPLREQYF. The CDR3 DNA sequence: TGTGCCAGCAGCCACCCACTACGGGAGCAGTACTTC.

This chain uses TRBV7-9 with TRBJ2-3; 9 positions agree with TRBD2. The CDR3 is 15 amino acids. Germline V gene lookup returns CDR1 SEHNR and CDR2 FQNEAQ (reference sequence). Trimming removed 7 bases from V and 4 bases from J; junction bases left unmatched: 9. CDR3: CASIFTTSGSDTQYF. For the CDR3, the DNA is TGTGCCAGCATCTTCACGACTAGCGGTTCAGATACGCAGTATTTT.

The V and J genes are TRBV7-2 and TRBJ2-3, with D hard to call. Germline CDR1 reads SGHTA; CDR2 reads FQGNSA. This CDR3 spans 15 amino acids. V was pared by 3 bases and J by 0 bases, with 10 bases between. The CDR3 sequence is CASSFVVWSTDTQYF. DNA of the CDR3: TGTGCCAGCAGCTTTGTAGTTTGGAGCACAGATACGCAGTATTTT.

A few counts support this clone. V usage is TRBV5-1 and J usage is TRBJ2-3, with a possible D match to TRBD1 (5 bases). V lost 4 bases to trimming and J lost 4 bases, with 22 bases between them. This CDR3 is 17 amino acids long. Germline V gene lookup returns CDR1 SGHRS and CDR2 YFSETQ. The CDR3 sequence: CASSAAPRVIRSDTQYF. The CDR3 DNA follows: TGCGCCAGCAGCGCAGCTCCCAGGGTTATCCGTTCAGATACGCAGTATTTT.

This chain joins TRBV10-3 and TRBJ2-3; 11 bases map to TRBD2. The CDR3 contains 16 residues. The germline V gene encodes CDR1 ENHRY and CDR2 SYGVKD. J lost 6 bases, V lost 4 bases, and 9 bases had no gene match. The CDR3 reads CAISVTSGDWLDTQYF. The CDR3 nucleotides are TGTGCCATCAGTGTGACTAGCGGGGATTGGTTGGATACGCAGTATTTT.

The gene calls are TRBV11-2 and TRBJ2-1; D is ambiguous. This CDR3 has 13 residues. Germline V gene data show CDR1 as SGHAT and CDR2 as FQNNGV. V was trimmed by 5 bases and J by 7 bases, leaving 12 bases between them. The CDR3 coding sequence is TGTGCCAGCAGCACTACCCTGATGAATGAGCAGTTCTTC. This codes for CASSTTLMNEQFF.

The chain is built from TRBV7-2 and TRBJ1-1, with D maybe TRBD1 (5 bases). CDR3 length: 15 residues. V dropped 4 bases and J dropped 0 bases, with 12 bases sitting between them. The germline V gene encodes CDR1 SGHTA and CDR2 FQGNSA. CDR3 amino acids: CASSYTGLMNTEAFF. CDR3 nucleotide sequence: TGTGCCAGCAGCTATACGGGACTGATGAACACTGAAGCTTTCTTT. Filled out from reference TRBV7-2 and TRBJ1-1, the complete variable domain reads GAGVSQSPSNKVTEKGKDVELRCDPISGHTALYWYRQSLGQGLEFLIYFQGNSAPDKSGLPSDRFSAERTGGSVSTLTIQRTQQEDSAVYLCASSYTGLMNTEAFFGQGTRLTVV.

V is TRBV7-9 and J is TRBJ2-1; tentative D call: TRBD2 (6 bases). Germline CDR1 SEHNR, CDR2 FQNEAQ (reference sequence). The CDR3 is 16 amino acids. Trimming took 5 bases from V and 0 from J, leaving 14 bases between them. CDR3 loop: CASSLGAGSSYNEQFF. As DNA, the CDR3 is TGTGCCAGCAGCCTCGGGGCGGGAAGCTCCTACAATGAGCAGTTCTTC.

The rearrangement joins TRBV11-2 to TRBJ2-3; 9 positions match TRBD1. V was pared by 3 bases and J by 2 bases, with 3 bases of the junction left unmatched. The germline gives CDR1 SGHAT, CDR2 FQNNGV. The CDR3 runs 15 residues. The CDR3: CASSLGDRDTDTQYF. The DNA for the CDR3 is TGTGCCAGCAGCTTGGGGGACAGGGACACAGATACGCAGTATTTT.

The chain carries TRBV5-1 and TRBJ1-2; TRBD1 matches at 7 bases. Germline V lookup: CDR1 SGHRS, CDR2 YFSETQ. V was pared by 0 bases and J by 8 bases, with 13 bases of the junction left unmatched. This CDR3 is built from 16 residues. The CDR3 DNA follows: TGCGCCAGCAGCTTGGCCTTGCGAGGGGGCAAGGACGGCTACACCTTC. Translation: CASSLALRGGKDGYTF.

The chain uses TRBV30 and TRBJ2-5; D perhaps matches TRBD2 (5 bases). The V gene's germline CDR1 is GTSNPN and CDR2 SVGIG (reference sequence). CDR3 length: 13 residues. V was cut by 5 bases and J by 5 bases, with 15 bases left in between. The CDR3, as DNA: TGTGCCTGGTCGTCCACGGGATGGGAGACCCAGTACTTC. Amino acid sequence: CAWSSTGWETQYF.

CDR3: CASILRGWKETQYF. The CDR3 coding sequence is TGTGCCAGTATTCTTCGGGGGTGGAAAGAGACCCAGTACTTC. J is TRBJ2-5 and V is TRBV6-1, with D tentatively TRBD2 (6 bases). The V gene lost 9 bases and the J gene lost 3 bases, with 17 bases spanning the gap. This CDR3 is 14 amino acids long. Germline V gene data show CDR1 as MNHNS and CDR2 as SASEGT.

J is TRBJ2-7 and V is TRBV4-1; tentative D call: TRBD2 (5 bases). The ends were cut back, 0 bases at V and 2 bases at J, with 11 bases in the middle. Per the germline V gene, CDR1 is MGHRA and CDR2 is YSYEKL. The CDR3 runs to 15 residues. The CDR3 is CASSQELSGAYEQYF. The CDR3 coding sequence is TGCGCCAGCAGCCAAGAACTGAGCGGAGCCTACGAGCAGTACTTC.

The gene calls are TRBV19 and TRBJ1-1; TRBD1 matches at 9 bases. The germline V gene encodes CDR1 LNHDA and CDR2 SQIVND (reference sequence). Trimming at V came to 0 bases and at J to 11 bases, leaving 10 bases not matched to a gene. This CDR3 comprises 15 residues. CDR3 DNA: TGTGCCAGTAGTATAGATCGGACAGGGGCACTGGGGGCTTTCTTT. Protein product: CASSIDRTGALGAFF.

The chain carries TRBV9 and TRBJ2-1; no clear D gene. V dropped 3 bases and J dropped 0 bases, with 16 bases sitting between them. Per the germline V gene, CDR1 is SGDLS and CDR2 is YYNGEE. The CDR3 consists of 17 residues. The CDR3 reads CASSDRGTPSSYNEQFF. The CDR3, as DNA: TGTGCCAGCAGCGATCGAGGAACCCCAAGCTCCTACAATGAGCAGTTCTTC.